A selection of T cell receptor beta chains follows, all from one sample in a study of blood T cell repertoires in COVID-19. This table comes from immunoSEQ multiplex PCR, and its TCRdb copy is limited to in-frame clones, with some not included. Among over 130,000 clones, 84% were seen once, and the ten largest hold about 8.1%. The sequenced sample was peripheral blood. The receptors shown here come from a man younger than 45 with COVID-19, enrolled during active disease. The CDR3 runs from the conserved cysteine through the conserved F or W. D genes are given only for firm matches. Only part of the rows carry a size: once, few, many, or a class if the clone is expanded.

D: TRBD1
V: TRBV5-4
J: TRBJ2-1
size: .
DNA: TGTGCCAGCAGCCCGGGACAGGGGGTTAAATACAATGAGCAGTTCTTC
CDR3: CASSPGQGVKYNEQFF

D: TRBD2
V: TRBV27
J: TRBJ2-7
size: once
DNA: TGTGCCAGCAGCTGGGGGGGGTCTCTCTACGAGCAGTACTTC
CDR3: CASSWGGSLYEQYF

D: .
V: TRBV28
J: TRBJ1-2
size: .
DNA: TGTGCCAGCAGTTTAGTACCGGGCTATGGCTACACCTTC
CDR3: CASSLVPGYGYTF

D: .
V: TRBV6-1
J: TRBJ1-1
size: .
DNA: TGTGCCAGCAGTGAAGACGGGAGACTGAGGGATACTTTCTTT
CDR3: CASSEDGRLRDTFF

D: .
V: TRBV11-2
J: TRBJ2-1
size: once
DNA: TGTGCCAGCAGCCCAGGGGGGACTGAGCAGTTCTTC
CDR3: CASSPGGTEQFF

D: TRBD1
V: TRBV29-1
J: TRBJ2-1
size: .
DNA: TGCAGCGTTGCCCGACAGGGGGCCCATGAGCAGTTCTTC
CDR3: CSVARQGAHEQFF

D: TRBD2
V: TRBV15
J: TRBJ2-1
size: .
DNA: TGTGCCACCAGCAGAGGGCTAGCGGGAGGATCCTACAATGAGCAGTTCTTC
CDR3: CATSRGLAGGSYNEQFF

D: .
V: TRBV6-6
J: TRBJ1-6
size: .
DNA: TGTGCCAGCACCCGCCCGACGGGGCCCCTCCACTTT
CDR3: CASTRPTGPLHF

D: TRBD1
V: TRBV6-2/TRBV6-3
J: TRBJ1-1
size: .
DNA: TGTGCCAGCAGTTACGGGACAGGGGAATTTGACACTGAAGCTTTCTTT
CDR3: CASSYGTGEFDTEAFF

D: TRBD2
V: TRBV19
J: TRBJ2-7
size: once
DNA: TGTGCCAGTAGCTGGACTAGCGGCGACTCCTACGAGCAGTACTTC
CDR3: CASSWTSGDSYEQYF

D: TRBD1
V: TRBV2
J: TRBJ2-5
size: .
DNA: TGTGCCAGCAGTGAGGACAGGCCCCAAGAGACCCAGTACTTC
CDR3: CASSEDRPQETQYF

D: .
V: TRBV7-9
J: TRBJ2-7
size: .
DNA: TGTGCCAGCAGACGAGGGTCCTACGAGCAGTACTTC
CDR3: CASRRGSYEQYF

D: .
V: TRBV2
J: TRBJ1-5
size: .
DNA: TGTGCCAGCAGTGAAGGGCCAGGGATATATCAGCCCCAGCATTTT
CDR3: CASSEGPGIYQPQHF

D: .
V: TRBV19
J: TRBJ2-1
size: .
DNA: TGTGCCAGTAGTTCTGTTGGGAGAGGCGACAATGAGCAGTTCTTC
CDR3: CASSSVGRGDNEQFF

D: TRBD1
V: TRBV30
J: TRBJ2-7
size: .
DNA: TGTGCCTGGGCTACAGGGGGCGGGTACGAGCAGTACTTC
CDR3: CAWATGGGYEQYF

D: .
V: TRBV11-2
J: TRBJ2-7
size: .
DNA: TGTGCCAGCAGCTTAGCCCCAGCGGACGAGCAGTACTTC
CDR3: CASSLAPADEQYF

D: TRBD1
V: TRBV24-1
J: TRBJ2-7
size: .
DNA: TGTGCCACCAGTGAATCCGCAGGGGGCGAATTGTCCGAGCAGTACTTC
CDR3: CATSESAGGELSEQYF

D: .
V: TRBV5-1
J: TRBJ2-1
size: few
DNA: TGCGCCAGCAGCGGTACTAGTAGTGGCAATGAGCAGTTCTTC
CDR3: CASSGTSSGNEQFF

D: TRBD2
V: TRBV3-1/TRBV3-2
J: TRBJ2-1
size: many
DNA: TGTGCCAGCAGCCGGAGCGGGAGCGTAGATGAGCAGTTCTTC
CDR3: CASSRSGSVDEQFF

D: TRBD2
V: TRBV11-3
J: TRBJ2-2
size: .
DNA: TGTGCCAGCAGCTTGGGGTGGACTAGCGGGAGTACGGACACCGGGGAGCTGTTTTTT
CDR3: CASSLGWTSGSTDTGELFF

D: .
V: TRBV9
J: TRBJ1-5
size: .
DNA: TGTGCCAGCAGCGGACAGGACTTCAATCAGCCCCAGCATTTT
CDR3: CASSGQDFNQPQHF

D: .
V: TRBV7-8
J: TRBJ2-7
size: many
DNA: TGTGCCAGCGGCCCGCGGGGCGGCGAGCAGTACTTC
CDR3: CASGPRGGEQYF

D: .
V: TRBV2
J: TRBJ2-6
size: .
DNA: TGTGCCAGCAGTGCCGACTACTCTGGGGCCAACGTCCTGACTTTC
CDR3: CASSADYSGANVLTF

D: .
V: TRBV7-2
J: TRBJ2-5
size: .
DNA: TGTGCCAGCAGACCCTCCGGGACACGGGAGACCCAGTACTTC
CDR3: CASRPSGTRETQYF

D: TRBD2
V: TRBV27
J: TRBJ2-1
size: .
DNA: TGTGCCAGCAGTTTAGGGCTAGCGGGCCTTCTCGGGAACAATGAGCAGTTCTTC
CDR3: CASSLGLAGLLGNNEQFF

D: TRBD2
V: TRBV11-3
J: TRBJ2-5
size: .
DNA: TGTGCCAGCAGCCAAGCGGGACCTCAAGAGACCCAGTACTTC
CDR3: CASSQAGPQETQYF

D: TRBD1
V: TRBV28
J: TRBJ2-7
size: .
DNA: TGTGCCAGCACTAGCAGGGGGACAGGCCTCCACGAGCAGTACTTC
CDR3: CASTSRGTGLHEQYF

D: TRBD2
V: TRBV19
J: TRBJ2-4
size: .
DNA: TGTGCCAGTAGTACCGGGACTAGCGGGCTTAAAAACATTCAGTACTTC
CDR3: CASSTGTSGLKNIQYF

D: .
V: TRBV7-6
J: TRBJ1-6
size: once
DNA: TGTGCCAGCAGCGACGACAGCTATAATTCACCCCTCCACTTT
CDR3: CASSDDSYNSPLHF

D: TRBD2
V: TRBV18
J: TRBJ2-2
size: .
DNA: TGTGCCAGCTCACCACGACTAGCGGGAGGGACCGGGGAGCTGTTTTTT
CDR3: CASSPRLAGGTGELFF

D: .
V: TRBV3-1/TRBV3-2
J: TRBJ1-5
size: .
DNA: TGTGCCAGCAGCCTCTCCGGAGGCACCAATCAGCCCCAGCATTTT
CDR3: CASSLSGGTNQPQHF

D: .
V: TRBV6-5
J: TRBJ2-5
size: .
DNA: TGTGCCAGCAGTTACGGGGGGAGTCGGGAGACCCAGTACTTC
CDR3: CASSYGGSRETQYF

D: TRBD1
V: TRBV9
J: TRBJ1-4
size: .
DNA: TGTGCCAGCAGCGTAGGGACAGGGAGTGAAAAACTGTTTTTT
CDR3: CASSVGTGSEKLFF

D: TRBD2
V: TRBV14
J: TRBJ2-7
size: .
DNA: TGTGCCAGCAGCCAGGGGGGGACCTCCTACGAGCAGTACTTC
CDR3: CASSQGGTSYEQYF

D: .
V: TRBV29-1
J: TRBJ1-2
size: .
DNA: TGCAGCTTCTGGGGCTCGGACTATGGCTACACCTTC
CDR3: CSFWGSDYGYTF

D: TRBD2
V: TRBV11-2
J: TRBJ2-1
size: .
DNA: TGTGCCAGCAGCTTAGGGACTAGCGGGAGGGCCGCTAGCAATGAGCAGTTCTTC
CDR3: CASSLGTSGRAASNEQFF

D: .
V: TRBV4-2
J: TRBJ1-2
size: once
DNA: TGTGCCAGCAGCCAATCCTTCGAGGAGATTGGCTACACCTTC
CDR3: CASSQSFEEIGYTF

D: TRBD2
V: TRBV29-1
J: TRBJ2-4
size: .
DNA: TGCAGCGTTCGTACCGGGACTGCGGGGGACATTCAGTACTTC
CDR3: CSVRTGTAGDIQYF

D: TRBD1
V: TRBV28
J: TRBJ1-4
size: .
DNA: TGTGCCAGCAGTACCCCCCGGGACAGGGACGGTGAAAAACTGTTTTTT
CDR3: CASSTPRDRDGEKLFF

D: .
V: TRBV24-1
J: TRBJ2-7
size: .
DNA: TGTGCCACCAGTGACCGTTCCGCGTACGAGCAGTACTTC
CDR3: CATSDRSAYEQYF

D: TRBD1
V: TRBV19
J: TRBJ2-3
size: .
DNA: TGTGCCAGTAGGAGCAGGGACAGGGGGGATACGCAGTATTTT
CDR3: CASRSRDRGDTQYF

D: TRBD2
V: TRBV5-6
J: TRBJ2-4
size: .
DNA: TGTGCCAGCAGCTTTATGGGTAGCGGGGGGAACATTCAGTACTTC
CDR3: CASSFMGSGGNIQYF

D: .
V: TRBV9
J: TRBJ1-2
size: once
DNA: TGTGCCAGCAGCGCCCAAGTAGACTATGGCTACACCTTC
CDR3: CASSAQVDYGYTF

D: .
V: TRBV10-1
J: TRBJ2-7
size: few
DNA: TGCGCCAGCAGTGAGTCCACCCAGGGCTACGAGCAGTACTTC
CDR3: CASSESTQGYEQYF

D: TRBD1
V: TRBV28
J: TRBJ1-3
size: .
DNA: TGTGCCACGCAGGGTCCGGGACAGGGACTCGGGGAGGTCTCTGGAAACACCATATATTTT
CDR3: CATQGPGQGLGEVSGNTIYF

D: .
V: TRBV27
J: TRBJ2-1
size: .
DNA: TGTGCCAGCAGTTTATTCCCGGCAGGGGAGAATGAGCAGTTCTTC
CDR3: CASSLFPAGENEQFF

D: .
V: TRBV15
J: TRBJ2-5
size: .
DNA: TGTGCCACCAGCAGAGTGGGGCCGGGAGAGACCCAGTACTTC
CDR3: CATSRVGPGETQYF

D: .
V: TRBV2
J: TRBJ2-5
size: .
DNA: TGTGCCAGCCGAGAAGAGACCCAGTACTTC
CDR3: CASREETQYF

D: TRBD1
V: TRBV5-1
J: TRBJ1-2
size: .
DNA: TGCGCCAGCAGCCTGACGACAGGGGAATATGGCTACACCTTC
CDR3: CASSLTTGEYGYTF

D: TRBD1
V: TRBV5-4
J: TRBJ2-3
size: .
DNA: TGTGCCAGCAGCTCCCCAGGGACAGGGACAGATACGCAGTATTTT
CDR3: CASSSPGTGTDTQYF

D: TRBD1
V: TRBV28
J: TRBJ2-7
size: .
DNA: TGTGCCAGCAGTTCCTACCGGGACAGGGGTAACTACGAGCAGTACTTC
CDR3: CASSSYRDRGNYEQYF

D: TRBD2
V: TRBV7-2
J: TRBJ2-5
size: .
DNA: TGTGCCAGCAGCTCGCGGACTAGCGAGGGGGTGACCCAGTACTTC
CDR3: CASSSRTSEGVTQYF

D: .
V: TRBV27
J: TRBJ2-7
size: once
DNA: TGTGCCAGCAGTTTATCGAAGCCGCGATACGAGCAGTACTTC
CDR3: CASSLSKPRYEQYF